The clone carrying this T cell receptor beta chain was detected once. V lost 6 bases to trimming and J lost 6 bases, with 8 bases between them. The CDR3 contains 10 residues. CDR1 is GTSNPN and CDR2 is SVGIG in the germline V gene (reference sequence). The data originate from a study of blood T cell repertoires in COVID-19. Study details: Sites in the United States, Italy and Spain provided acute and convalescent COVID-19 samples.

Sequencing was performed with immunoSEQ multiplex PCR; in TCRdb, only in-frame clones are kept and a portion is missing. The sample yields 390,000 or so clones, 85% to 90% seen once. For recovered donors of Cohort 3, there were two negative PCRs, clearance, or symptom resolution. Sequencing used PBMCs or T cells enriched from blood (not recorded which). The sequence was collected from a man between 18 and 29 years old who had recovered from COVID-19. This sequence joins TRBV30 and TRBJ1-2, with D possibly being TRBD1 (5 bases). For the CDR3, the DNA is TGTGCCTGCCAGGGAAATGGCTACACCTTC. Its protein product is CACQGNGYTF.